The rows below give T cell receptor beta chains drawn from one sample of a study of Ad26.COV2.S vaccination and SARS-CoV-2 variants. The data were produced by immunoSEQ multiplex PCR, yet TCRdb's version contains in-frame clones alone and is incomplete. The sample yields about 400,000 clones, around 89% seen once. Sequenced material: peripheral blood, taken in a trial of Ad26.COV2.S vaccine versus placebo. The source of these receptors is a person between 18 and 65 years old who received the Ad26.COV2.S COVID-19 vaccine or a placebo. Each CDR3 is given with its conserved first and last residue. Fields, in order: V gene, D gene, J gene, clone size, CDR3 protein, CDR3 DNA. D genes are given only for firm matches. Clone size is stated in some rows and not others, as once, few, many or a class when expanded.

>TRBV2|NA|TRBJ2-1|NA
CASSGGTASEQFF
TGTGCCAGCAGTGGGGGGACTGCCAGTGAGCAGTTCTTC
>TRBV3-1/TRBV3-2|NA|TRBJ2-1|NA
CASSQVGPNEQFF
TGTGCCAGCAGCCAAGTAGGACCCAATGAGCAGTTCTTC
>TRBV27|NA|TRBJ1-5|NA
CASSHSAGYDQPQHF
TGTGCCAGCAGCCACAGTGCCGGTTACGATCAGCCCCAGCATTTT
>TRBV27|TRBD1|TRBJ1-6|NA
CASSFSGRGITTSSYNSPLHF
TGTGCCAGCAGTTTTTCCGGCAGGGGGATTACCACGAGCTCCTATAATTCACCCCTCCACTTT
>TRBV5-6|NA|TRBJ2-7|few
CASSLPAGQGEQYF
TGTGCCAGCAGCTTGCCGGCAGGGCAAGGCGAGCAGTACTTC
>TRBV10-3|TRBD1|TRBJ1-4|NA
CAISDERTGGNEKLFF
TGTGCCATCAGTGATGAAAGGACAGGGGGTAATGAAAAACTGTTTTTT
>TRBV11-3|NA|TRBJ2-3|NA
CASSPGGAADTQYF
TGTGCCAGCAGCCCAGGGGGGGCCGCAGATACGCAGTATTTT
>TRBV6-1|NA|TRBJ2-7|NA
CASSDRTAIEQYF
TGTGCCAGCAGTGACAGGACTGCGATCGAGCAGTACTTC
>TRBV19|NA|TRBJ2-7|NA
CASSAFPVTTDPLYEQYF
TGTGCCAGTAGTGCCTTTCCCGTTACCACCGATCCCCTCTACGAGCAGTACTTC
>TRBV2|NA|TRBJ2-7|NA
CASIKVGNYEQYF
TGTGCCAGCATAAAAGTAGGGAACTACGAGCAGTACTTC
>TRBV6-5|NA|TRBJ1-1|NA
CASSFGLNTEAFF
TGTGCCAGCAGTTTCGGACTGAACACTGAAGCTTTCTTT
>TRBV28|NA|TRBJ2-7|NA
CASSLGYEQYF
TGTGCCAGCAGTTTGGGCTACGAGCAGTACTTC
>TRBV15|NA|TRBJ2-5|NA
CATSRSRGETQYF
TGTGCCACCAGCAGATCCCGGGGAGAGACCCAGTACTTC
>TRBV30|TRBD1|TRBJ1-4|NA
CAWSRQGQNEKLFF
TGTGCCTGGAGTAGACAGGGCCAGAATGAAAAACTGTTTTTT
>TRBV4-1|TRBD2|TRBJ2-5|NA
CASSQETAGGETQYF
TGCGCCAGCAGCCAAGAAACGGCGGGAGGGGAGACCCAGTACTTC
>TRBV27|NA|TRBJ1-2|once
CASSLLGRNFGYTF
TGTGCCAGCAGTTTACTAGGGCGGAACTTCGGCTACACCTTC
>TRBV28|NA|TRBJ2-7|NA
CASSFHRTYEQYF
TGTGCCAGCAGTTTTCACCGGACCTACGAGCAGTACTTC
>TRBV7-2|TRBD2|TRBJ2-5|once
CASSRTSGSGETQYF
TGTGCCAGCAGCCGGACTAGCGGGAGTGGAGAGACCCAGTACTTC
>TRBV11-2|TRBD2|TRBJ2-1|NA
CASSFSGRGGLEQFF
TGTGCCAGCAGCTTTAGCGGGAGGGGCGGTTTGGAGCAGTTCTTC
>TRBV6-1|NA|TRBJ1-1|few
CASSEVPGGPHTEAFF
TGTGCCAGCAGTGAAGTACCGGGCGGGCCCCACACTGAAGCTTTCTTT
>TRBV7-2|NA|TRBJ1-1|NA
CASSFRVSEAFF
TGTGCCAGCAGCTTTAGGGTCTCTGAAGCTTTCTTT
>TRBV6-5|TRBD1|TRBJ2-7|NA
CASRTGVSYEQYF
TGTGCCAGCCGGACAGGGGTCTCCTACGAGCAGTACTTC
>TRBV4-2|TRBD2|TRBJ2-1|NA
CASSQEMQGGFSGARNEQFF
TGTGCCAGCAGCCAAGAAATGCAGGGAGGCTTCAGCGGGGCCCGCAATGAGCAGTTCTTC
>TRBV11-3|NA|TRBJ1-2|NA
CASSFRKGDVHYGYTF
TGTGCCAGCAGCTTCCGTAAGGGTGACGTGCACTATGGCTACACCTTC
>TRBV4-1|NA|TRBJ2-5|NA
CASSLGTTQETQYF
TGCGCCAGCAGCTTGGGCACCACCCAAGAGACCCAGTACTTC
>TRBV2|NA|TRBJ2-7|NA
CASSHSSSYEQYF
TGTGCCAGCAGTCACAGTAGCTCCTACGAGCAGTACTTC
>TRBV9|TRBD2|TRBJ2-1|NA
CASSVDSGRPYNEQFF
TGTGCCAGCAGCGTAGACAGCGGGAGGCCCTACAATGAGCAGTTCTTC
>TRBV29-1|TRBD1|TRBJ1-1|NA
CSVEGTDNTEAFF
TGCAGCGTTGAGGGGACAGACAACACTGAAGCTTTCTTT
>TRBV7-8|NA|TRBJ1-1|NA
CASGQGLTEAFF
TGTGCCAGCGGTCAGGGGCTAACAGAAGCTTTCTTT
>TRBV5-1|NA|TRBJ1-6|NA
CASTLYLGGAKNSPLHF
TGCGCCAGCACCTTGTATCTCGGGGGCGCGAAGAATTCACCCCTCCACTTT
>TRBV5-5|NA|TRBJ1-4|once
CASSRRPSDGREKLFF
TGTGCCAGCAGCCGTAGGCCCTCGGACGGTAGGGAAAAACTGTTTTTT
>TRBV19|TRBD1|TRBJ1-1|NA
CASSPGGAEAFF
TGTGCCAGTAGTCCAGGGGGCGCTGAAGCTTTCTTT
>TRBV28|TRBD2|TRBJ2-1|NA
CASKTSGSTYNEQFF
TGTGCCAGCAAGACTAGCGGGAGTACCTACAATGAGCAGTTCTTC
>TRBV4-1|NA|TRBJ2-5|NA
CASSQVDGSGAQYF
TGCGCCAGCAGCCAAGTCGACGGGTCAGGGGCCCAGTACTTC
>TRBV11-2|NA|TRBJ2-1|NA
CASSLASRVHEQFF
TGTGCCAGCAGCTTAGCCAGCCGGGTTCATGAGCAGTTCTTC
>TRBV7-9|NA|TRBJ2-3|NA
CASSLVVSSTDTQYF
TGTGCCAGCAGCTTAGTAGTCAGCTCCACAGATACGCAGTATTTT
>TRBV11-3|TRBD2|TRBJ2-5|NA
CASSFWASGGLIETQYF
TGTGCCAGCAGCTTTTGGGCTAGCGGTGGGTTGATAGAGACCCAGTACTTC
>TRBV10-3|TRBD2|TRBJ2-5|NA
CAISGTGKFSGRETQYF
TGTGCCATCAGTGGGACCGGAAAATTTAGCGGGAGGGAGACCCAGTACTTC
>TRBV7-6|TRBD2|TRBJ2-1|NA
CASSVSGRAGNEQFF
TGTGCCAGCAGCGTTAGCGGGAGGGCCGGAAATGAGCAGTTCTTC
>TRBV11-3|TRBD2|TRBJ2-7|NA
CASSLGTSAFSYEQYF
TGTGCCAGCAGCTTAGGGACTAGCGCCTTCTCCTACGAGCAGTACTTC
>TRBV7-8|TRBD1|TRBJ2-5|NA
CASSLRPDANRQGETQYF
TGTGCCAGCAGCCTTCGGCCCGATGCGAACCGACAGGGGGAGACCCAGTACTTC
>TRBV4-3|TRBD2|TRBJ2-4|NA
CASSQEFGLAGGKLAKNIQYF
TGCGCCAGCAGCCAGGAATTTGGACTAGCGGGAGGAAAACTAGCCAAAAACATTCAGTACTTC
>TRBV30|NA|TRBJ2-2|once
CAWRRGWTGELFF
TGTGCCTGGAGAAGAGGGTGGACCGGGGAGCTGTTTTTT
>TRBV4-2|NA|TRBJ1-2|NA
CASSHSTGDYGYTF
TGTGCCAGCAGCCACTCGACAGGTGACTATGGCTACACCTTC
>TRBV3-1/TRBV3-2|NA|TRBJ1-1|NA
CASSQDWGTEAFF
TGTGCCAGCAGCCAAGATTGGGGAACTGAAGCTTTCTTT
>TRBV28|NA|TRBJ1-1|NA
CASSPGGGDTEAFF
TGTGCCAGCAGCCCCGGTGGGGGGGACACTGAAGCTTTCTTT
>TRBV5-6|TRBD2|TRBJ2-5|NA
CASSGVLAGGVLETQYF
TGTGCCAGCAGCGGTGTCCTAGCGGGAGGAGTATTGGAGACCCAGTACTTC
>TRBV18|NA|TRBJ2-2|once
CASSPITNTGELFF
TGTGCCAGCTCACCAATCACGAACACCGGGGAGCTGTTTTTT
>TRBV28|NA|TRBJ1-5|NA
CASRTDGFQPQHF
TGTGCCAGCAGAACGGACGGCTTTCAGCCCCAGCATTTT
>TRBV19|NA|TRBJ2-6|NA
CASRSGSGANVLTF
TGTGCCAGTAGGTCGGGTTCTGGGGCCAACGTCCTGACTTTC
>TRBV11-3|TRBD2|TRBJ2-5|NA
CASSPGGKETQYF
TGTGCCAGCAGCCCCGGGGGGAAGGAGACCCAGTACTTC
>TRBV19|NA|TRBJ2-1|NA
CASSFEGRAHSYNEQFF
TGTGCCAGTAGTTTCGAAGGTCGGGCCCACTCCTACAATGAGCAGTTCTTC
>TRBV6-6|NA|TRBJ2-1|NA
CASSQQGGAYNEQFF
TGTGCCAGCAGTCAACAGGGAGGCGCCTACAATGAGCAGTTCTTC